The table lists the clone carrying this TCR beta chain with many counts. Antigen specificity is unknown. Deletions cut 0 bases from V and 7 bases from J, with 10 bases between. The germline V gene has CDR1 SEHNR and CDR2 FQNEAQ (reference sequence). The CDR3 extends over 14 amino acids. Individual cDNA molecules received unique molecular identifiers during library preparation. A single record per CDR3 protein comes from TCRdb applying MiXCR to the 5' RACE reads. The sample records tens of thousands of distinct CDR3 sequences, 4.7% being singletons. The record originates from a study of early T cells in non-severe SARS-CoV-2 infection. Turning to the study itself: Chains were unpaired, as sequencing was done on bulk RNA from unsorted whole blood.

Points from the study as a whole: Matching against VDJdb likely underestimated virus-specific expansions, favoring anti-spike CD8.

The rearrangement joins TRBV7-9 to TRBJ1-5, with D tentatively TRBD1 (5 bases). The specimen sequenced was whole blood. This sequence originates from an adult who was a healthcare worker with PCR-confirmed SARS-CoV-2 infection or an uninfected control (not recorded which). The CDR3 DNA is TGTGCCAGCAGCTTAGCAGGGGATGCACAGCCCCAGCATTTT. Translated: CASSLAGDAQPQHF.